Below are 3 T cell receptor beta chains sequenced from a single sample in a study of cytomegalovirus exposure and HLA in healthy donors. PCR used 60 Vbeta primers and 13 Jbeta primers. TCRdb's copy holds only in-frame clones and misses some; the assay was immunoSEQ multiplex PCR. The table shows about 200,000 clones, with approximately 85% occurring only once. Sequencing was performed on PBMCs. Source of these receptors: a woman aged 45-60 years in good health and CMV-seropositive.

The V and J genes are TRBV6-4 and TRBJ2-1, with 10 bases lining up with TRBD2. CDR1 is MRHNA and CDR2 is SNTAGT in the germline V gene. The V and J ends lost 5 bases and 3 bases, in that order; junction bases with no gene match: 4. The CDR3 loop spans 15 amino acids. This CDR3 is CASSTGTSVYNEQFF. CDR3 coding DNA: TGTGCCAGCAGTACGGGGACTAGCGTCTACAATGAGCAGTTCTTC.

The CDR3 DNA reads TGTGCCAGCACCCCTTATGGGGGCTACACCGGGGAGCTGTTTTTT. Encoded protein: CASTPYGGYTGELFF. The rearrangement links TRBV7-2 to TRBJ2-2; D might be TRBD1 (6 bases). The germline V gene encodes CDR1 SGHTA and CDR2 FQGNSA. The CDR3 runs to 15 residues. Deletions cut 7 bases from V and 3 bases from J, with 15 bases between. The full variable domain, completed using reference TRBV7-2 and TRBJ2-2, is GAGVSQSPSNKVTEKGKDVELRCDPISGHTALYWYRQSLGQGLEFLIYFQGNSAPDKSGLPSDRFSAERTGGSVSTLTIQRTQQEDSAVYLCASTPYGGYTGELFFGEGSRLTVL.

The V and J genes are TRBV16 and TRBJ2-7, with 11 bases lining up with TRBD1. Trimming removed 2 bases from V and 6 bases from J; junction bases left unmatched: 9. The germline V gene has CDR1 KGHSY and CDR2 FQNENV. CDR3 length: 16 amino acids. CDR3 nucleotide sequence: TGTGCCAGCAGCCAACAACCGGGACAGGGGGTTTCCGAGCAGTACTTC. Its translation: CASSQQPGQGVSEQYF.